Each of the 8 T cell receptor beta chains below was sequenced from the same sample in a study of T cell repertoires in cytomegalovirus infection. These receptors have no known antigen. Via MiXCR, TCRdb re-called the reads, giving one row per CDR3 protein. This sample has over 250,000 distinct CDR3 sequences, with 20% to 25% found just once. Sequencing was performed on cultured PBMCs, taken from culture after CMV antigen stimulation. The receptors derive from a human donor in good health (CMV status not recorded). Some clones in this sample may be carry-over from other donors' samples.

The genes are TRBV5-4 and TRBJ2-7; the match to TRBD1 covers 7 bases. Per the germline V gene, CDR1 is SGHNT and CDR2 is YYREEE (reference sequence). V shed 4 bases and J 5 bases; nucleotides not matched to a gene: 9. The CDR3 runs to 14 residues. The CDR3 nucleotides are TGTGCCAGCAGCCAGGAGACAGGGCTCGACGAGCAGTACTTC. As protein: CASSQETGLDEQYF. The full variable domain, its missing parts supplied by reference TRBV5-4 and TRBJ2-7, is ETGVTQSPTHLIKTRGQQVTLRCSSQSGHNTVSWYQQALGQGPQFIFQYYREEENGRGNFPPRFSGLQFPNYSSELNVNALELDDSALYLCASSQETGLDEQYFGPGTRLTVT.

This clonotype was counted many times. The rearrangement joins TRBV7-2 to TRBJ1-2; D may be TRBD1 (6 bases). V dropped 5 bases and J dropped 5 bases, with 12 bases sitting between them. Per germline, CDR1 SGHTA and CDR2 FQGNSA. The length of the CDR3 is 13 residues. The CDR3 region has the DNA TGTGCCAGCAGCGCGACAGGACCTTATGGCTACACCTTC. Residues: CASSATGPYGYTF.

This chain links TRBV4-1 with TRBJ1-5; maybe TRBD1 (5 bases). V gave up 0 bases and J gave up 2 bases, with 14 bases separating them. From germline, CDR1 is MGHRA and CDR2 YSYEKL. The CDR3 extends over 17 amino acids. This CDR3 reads CASSQDGGASGNQPQHF. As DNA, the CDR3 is TGCGCCAGCAGCCAAGATGGAGGGGCCAGCGGCAATCAGCCCCAGCATTTT.

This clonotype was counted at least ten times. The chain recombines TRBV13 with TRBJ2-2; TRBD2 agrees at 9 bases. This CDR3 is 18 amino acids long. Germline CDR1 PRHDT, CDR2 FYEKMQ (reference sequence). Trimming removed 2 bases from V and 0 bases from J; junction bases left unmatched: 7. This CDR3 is CASSLSIPSGTNTGELFF. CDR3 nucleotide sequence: TGTGCCAGCAGCTTAAGTATTCCTAGCGGGACGAACACCGGGGAGCTGTTTTTT. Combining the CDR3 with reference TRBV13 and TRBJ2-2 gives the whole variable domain AAGVIQSPRHLIKEKRETATLKCYPIPRHDTVYWYQQGPGQDPQFLISFYEKMQSDKGSIPDRFSAQQFSDYHSELNMSSLELGDSALYFCASSLSIPSGTNTGELFFGEGSRLTVL.

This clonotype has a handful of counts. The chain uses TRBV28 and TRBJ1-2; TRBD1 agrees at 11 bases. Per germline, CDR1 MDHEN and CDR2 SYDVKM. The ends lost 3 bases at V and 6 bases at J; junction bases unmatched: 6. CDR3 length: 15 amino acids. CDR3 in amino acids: CASSFGDRGLDGYTF. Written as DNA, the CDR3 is TGTGCCAGCAGTTTCGGGGACAGGGGGTTGGATGGCTACACCTTC.

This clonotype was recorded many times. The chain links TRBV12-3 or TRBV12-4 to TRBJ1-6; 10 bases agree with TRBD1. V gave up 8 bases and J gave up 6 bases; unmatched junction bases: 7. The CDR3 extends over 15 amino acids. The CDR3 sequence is CASGFRDRGNSPLHF. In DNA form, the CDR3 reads TGTGCCAGCGGATTCCGGGACAGGGGTAATTCACCCCTCCACTTT.

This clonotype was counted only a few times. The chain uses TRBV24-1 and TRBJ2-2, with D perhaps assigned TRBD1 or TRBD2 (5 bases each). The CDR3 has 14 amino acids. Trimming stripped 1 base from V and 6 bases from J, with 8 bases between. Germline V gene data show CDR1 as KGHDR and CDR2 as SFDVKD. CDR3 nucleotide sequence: TGTGCCACCAGTGATTTTCGGGGCCCCGGGGAGCTGTTTTTT. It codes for CATSDFRGPGELFF.

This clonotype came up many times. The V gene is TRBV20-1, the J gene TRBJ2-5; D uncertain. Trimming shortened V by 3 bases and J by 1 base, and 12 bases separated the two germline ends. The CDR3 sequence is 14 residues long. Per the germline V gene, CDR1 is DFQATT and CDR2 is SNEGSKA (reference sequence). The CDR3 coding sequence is TGCAGTGCTAGTTCGCAGCCGATCCAAGAGACCCAGTACTTC. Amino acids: CSASSQPIQETQYF.